This TCR beta chain was found in a study of shared clonotypes between healthy human individuals. Turning to the study itself: Each donor had three CD4 naive, three CD4 memory, two CD8 naive and one CD8 memory plate.

Looked up from germline, CDR1 is MNHEY and CDR2 is SMNVEV (reference sequence). V was clipped by 4 bases and J by 2 bases, with 15 bases between them. This CDR3 contains 15 residues. Splitting of each subset's genomic DNA was done evenly across several immunoSEQ plates. Measured with immunoSEQ multiplex PCR; TCRdb has only the in-frame clones, and not every one. Counted here are more than 850,000 clones, around 78% occurring once; the ten biggest clones make up more than 0.45%. This rearrangement joins TRBV27 to TRBJ2-7, with D perhaps TRBD1 or TRBD2 (6 bases each). The sample consisted of memory CD4+ T cells from PBMCs. Stated subset: CD45RA-negative fraction. The TCR originated in a man aged 18 to 29 in good health. Some clones in this sample may be carry-over from other donors' samples. The CDR3 DNA is TGTGCCAGCAGTTACGACAGTGGGGGGCCCTACGAGCAGTACTTC. Translation gives CASSYDSGGPYEQYF.